This entry lists 19 T cell receptor beta chains sequenced from one sample in a study of cytomegalovirus exposure and HLA in healthy donors. PCR employed 60 Vbeta and 13 Jbeta primers. Measured with immunoSEQ multiplex PCR; TCRdb has only the in-frame clones, and not every one. The sample consists of more than 100,000 clones, approximately 8.9% of them appearing once. Source material: PBMCs. These receptors were taken from a woman in her 40s in good health and CMV-seropositive.

V and J are TRBV27 and TRBJ2-7; 8 bases match TRBD1. Germline V gene lookup returns CDR1 MNHEY and CDR2 SMNVEV (reference sequence). CDR3 length equals 14 residues. Trimming removed 4 bases from V and 5 bases from J; junction bases left unmatched: 7. CDR3 residues: CASSYDRGLNEQYF. The CDR3 nucleotides read TGTGCCAGCAGTTACGACAGGGGTTTAAACGAGCAGTACTTC.

This clone was seen only a few times. The CDR3 spells CASSMGGHQETQYF. In nucleotides, the CDR3 is TGTGCCAGTAGTATGGGGGGGCACCAAGAGACCCAGTACTTC. The chain combines TRBV19 with TRBJ2-5; D might be TRBD2 (7 bases). The CDR3 is 14 residues long. The germline CDR1 and CDR2 sequences are LNHDA and SQIVND (reference sequence). Trimming took 3 bases from V and 0 from J, leaving 8 bases between them.

In this sample, this clone turned up a few times. The chain recombines TRBV12-5 with TRBJ2-5; TRBD2 matches at 11 bases. The CDR3 contains 13 residues. Germline V CDR1 and CDR2: LGHNT, FRNRAP. Trimming removed 7 bases from V and 3 bases from J; junction bases left unmatched: 1. CDR3 loop: CASVTSGEETQYF. In DNA, the CDR3 is TGTGCTAGTGTGACTAGCGGGGAAGAGACCCAGTACTTC.

The sample holds a few counts of this clone. The chain recombines TRBV5-1 with TRBJ2-5; 12 nucleotides align to TRBD2. Germline V gene lookup returns CDR1 SGHRS and CDR2 YFSETQ. This CDR3 region has 15 residues. Trimming at V came to 4 bases and at J to 5 bases, leaving 6 bases not matched to a gene. The CDR3 coding sequence is TGCGCCAGCAGCCCTGGACTAGCGGGGCGGGAGACCCAGTACTTC. Its translation is CASSPGLAGRETQYF.

This clone was observed a few times. This chain connects TRBV2 to TRBJ2-7, with 9 bases lining up with TRBD1. Germline CDR1 is SNHLY and CDR2 is FYNNEI. The junction had 4 bases not matched to a gene; V was cut back by 7 bases and J by 3 bases. CDR3 length equals 13 residues. CDR3 nucleotides: TGTGCCAGCACGGGACAGGGTTTCTACGAGCAGTACTTC. The encoded protein is CASTGQGFYEQYF.

This clone was observed a handful of times. The rearrangement links TRBV9 to TRBJ2-2, with 7 bases fitting TRBD2. The CDR3 contains 16 residues. Unmatched junction bases numbered 7, after V lost 3 bases and J lost 2 bases. Germline V gene data show CDR1 as SGDLS and CDR2 as YYNGEE. CDR3 in amino acids: CASSEGAGFNTGELFF. The CDR3 nucleotides read TGTGCCAGCAGCGAGGGAGCGGGGTTCAACACCGGGGAGCTGTTTTTT.

This clone showed up just a few times. The gene calls are TRBV4-1 and TRBJ2-3; D gene ambiguous. Trimming took 0 bases from V and 1 from J, leaving 5 bases between them. CDR1 MGHRA and CDR2 YSYEKL come from the germline V gene. This CDR3 has 14 amino acids. The CDR3 bases are TGCGCCAGCAGCCAAGATGAGGGCACAGATACGCAGTATTTT. As protein: CASSQDEGTDTQYF.

The DNA of the CDR3 is TGTGCCAGCAGCTTTAGCGGGGTGGAGACCCAGTACTTC. This encodes CASSFSGVETQYF. The V and J genes are TRBV7-7 and TRBJ2-5; 8 positions agree with TRBD2. The V gene end was trimmed by 3 bases and the J gene end by 5 bases; junction bases not matched to a gene: 2. Germline V gene sequence: CDR1 SSHAT, CDR2 FNYEAQ (reference sequence). This CDR3 is built from 13 residues.

The table lists this clone with a few counts. V gene TRBV7-9 combines with J gene TRBJ1-3, with TRBD1 identical over 12 bases. Germline V lookup: CDR1 SEHNR, CDR2 FQNEAQ (reference sequence). The CDR3 covers 16 residues. Unmatched junction bases numbered 4, after V lost 4 bases and J lost 3 bases. The CDR3 nucleotides read TGTGCCAGCAGCTGGGGACAGGGGGCGCTTGGAAACACCATATATTTT. This sequence encodes CASSWGQGALGNTIYF.

The chain links TRBV6-5 to TRBJ2-1, with D possibly being TRBD1 (6 bases). CDR3 length: 15 amino acids. Germline V gene sequence: CDR1 MNHEY, CDR2 SVGAGI. The V end lost 7 bases, the J end lost 4 bases, and 17 bases lay between the germline ends. CDR3 DNA: TGTGCCAGCAACCCCGCGGCAGGGGTGTACAATGAGCAGTTCTTC. This translates into CASNPAAGVYNEQFF.

V is TRBV27 and J is TRBJ2-7; D is possibly TRBD2 (6 bases). Germline CDR1 is MNHEY and CDR2 is SMNVEV (reference sequence). V lost 3 bases and J 5 bases, leaving 11 bases between the germline ends. The CDR3 sequence is 13 residues long. CDR3 protein: CASSLEGFNEQYF. The CDR3 nucleotides read TGTGCCAGCAGTTTGGAGGGTTTTAACGAGCAGTACTTC.

This clone was seen only a few times. The chain carries TRBV19 and TRBJ1-1; D perhaps matches TRBD1 (5 bases). The CDR3 sequence is 14 residues long. V lost 1 base to trimming and J lost 10 bases, with 16 bases between them. Germline V gene lookup returns CDR1 LNHDA and CDR2 SQIVND (reference sequence). This CDR3 is CASSIALLLQGAFF. CDR3 in DNA: TGTGCCAGTAGTATAGCGCTCTTGCTTCAGGGAGCTTTCTTT.

V gene TRBV6-8 combines with J gene TRBJ2-7; the match to TRBD1 covers 7 bases. Trimming cost V 5 bases and J 6 bases; bases outside gene matches: 1. The CDR3 runs to 11 residues. Germline V gives CDR1 MNHGY, CDR2 SAAAGT. The CDR3 nucleotides read TGTGCCAGCAGTACAGGGGCCGAGCAGTACTTC. It encodes CASSTGAEQYF.

A few counts support this clone. This sequence joins TRBV19 and TRBJ2-3; 10 bases align to TRBD2. The ends lost 3 bases at V and 4 bases at J; junction bases unmatched: 10. This CDR3 is built from 17 residues. In germline, CDR1 is LNHDA, CDR2 SQIVND (reference sequence). CDR3 bases: TGTGCCAGTAGTATGGACAGGACTAGCGGTATCCCAGATACGCAGTATTTT. Its translation: CASSMDRTSGIPDTQYF.

The chain combines TRBV5-8 with TRBJ1-4; 7 bases fit TRBD1. The CDR3 spans 16 residues. Germline V gives CDR1 SGHTS, CDR2 YDEGEE. V lost 7 bases to trimming and J lost 6 bases; unmatched junction nucleotides: 15. CDR3: CASRPGQPLNDEKLFF. The DNA of the CDR3 is TGTGCCAGCCGTCCGGGACAGCCACTCAACGATGAAAAACTGTTTTTT.

Only a few counts were recorded for this clone. This chain links TRBV14 with TRBJ2-5; 7 bases match TRBD2. The J segment lost 5 bases and the V segment lost 4 bases, leaving 4 bases of the junction unmatched. CDR1 and CDR2 from the germline V gene are SGHDN and FVKESK. This CDR3 region has 13 residues. The CDR3 DNA reads TGTGCCAGCAGCCCAACTAGCGACGAGACCCAGTACTTC. Its translation is CASSPTSDETQYF.

This clone was seen a handful of times. The gene calls are TRBV5-1 and TRBJ2-1; D gene ambiguous. Looked up from germline, CDR1 is SGHRS and CDR2 is YFSETQ. The CDR3 contains 13 residues. Trimming removed 3 bases from V and 8 bases from J, with 12 bases in between. The CDR3 bases are TGCGCCAGCAGCTCGCGAACGAGTCATGAGCAGTTCTTC. Protein product: CASSSRTSHEQFF. The full variable domain, with the rest looked up from reference TRBV5-1 and TRBJ2-1, is KAGVTQTPRYLIKTRGQQVTLSCSPISGHRSVSWYQQTPGQGLQFLFEYFSETQRNKGNFPGRFSGRQFSNSRSEMNVSTLELGDSALYLCASSSRTSHEQFFGPGTRLTVL.

This clone came up a few times. V usage is TRBV18 and J usage is TRBJ2-3; D is perhaps TRBD2 (6 bases). The CDR3 sequence is 14 residues long. Germline CDR1 and CDR2: KGHSH and LQKENI. V lost 6 bases, J lost 1 base, and 11 bases lay in between. CDR3 sequence reads: CASSPGLRTDTQYF. The CDR3 region has the DNA TGTGCCAGCTCCCCGGGACTTCGCACAGATACGCAGTATTTT. Full variable domain (outside the CDR3, taken from reference TRBV18 and TRBJ2-3): NAGVMQNPRHLVRRRGQEARLRCSPMKGHSHVYWYRQLPEEGLKFMVYLQKENIIDESGMPKERFSAEFPKEGPSILRIQQVVRGDSAAYFCASSPGLRTDTQYFGPGTRLTVL.

This clone turned up a few times. This chain links TRBV5-1 with TRBJ1-1, with 9 bases aligning to TRBD1. Germline CDR1 is SGHRS and CDR2 is YFSETQ. Trimming took 4 bases from V and 5 from J; bases not matched to a gene: 6. The CDR3 has 14 amino acids. CDR3 nucleotides: TGCGCCAGCAGCCGGACAGGGGAGGGGACTGAAGCTTTCTTT. Protein sequence: CASSRTGEGTEAFF.